The rows below give T cell receptor beta chains drawn from one sample of a study of T cell changes during pregnancy in multiple sclerosis. The protocol was immunoSEQ multiplex PCR, while the TCRdb copy is restricted to in-frame clones and leaves out a portion. The table includes over 35,000 clones, nearly 90% detected once. The material sequenced was CD4+ T cells from peripheral blood mononuclear cells, taken after pregnancy. Receptors originate from a female donor with multiple sclerosis, enrolled in a pregnancy study. Both conserved end residues are trimmed from each CDR3. Fields, in order: V gene, J gene, CDR3 protein.

V: TRBV30; J: TRBJ1-3; CDR3: AWSVLRTIY
V: TRBV2; J: TRBJ1-1; CDR3: ASSGLIGGEAF
V: TRBV18; J: TRBJ2-1; CDR3: ASSPPSIASDNEQF
V: TRBV5-1; J: TRBJ1-1; CDR3: ASSLSGRFTEAF
V: TRBV4-2; J: TRBJ1-2; CDR3: ASSQEPDTTNYGYT
V: TRBV28; J: TRBJ1-2; CDR3: ASSLRQDDGYT
V: TRBV10-1; J: TRBJ1-1; CDR3: ASSESGVGAGEAF
V: TRBV2; J: TRBJ2-1; CDR3: ASSGISGGEQF
V: TRBV6-6; J: TRBJ2-3; CDR3: ASTQGFGADTQY
V: TRBV23-1; J: TRBJ1-1; CDR3: ASSHRRAPEAF
V: TRBV10-2; J: TRBJ2-2; CDR3: ASSESVGVGTGELF
V: TRBV7-2; J: TRBJ2-6; CDR3: ASSVQGTGANVLT
V: TRBV4-3; J: TRBJ2-3; CDR3: ASSQELWPDTQY
V: TRBV4-3; J: TRBJ2-1; CDR3: ASSQDAARGSVGEQF
V: TRBV19; J: TRBJ2-5; CDR3: ASSSDSLRETQY
V: TRBV7-2; J: TRBJ1-1; CDR3: ASSFAGTGNTEAF
V: TRBV29-1; J: TRBJ1-1; CDR3: SAHRGENTEAF
V: TRBV19; J: TRBJ2-2; CDR3: ASSIPGQGTGELF
V: TRBV7-8; J: TRBJ2-1; CDR3: ASSLVPDRASYNEQF
V: TRBV30; J: TRBJ1-2; CDR3: AWSVGPLGYGYT
V: TRBV27; J: TRBJ2-2; CDR3: ATYINPFPLSGGATGELF
V: TRBV27; J: TRBJ2-2; CDR3: ASSKRAGELF
V: TRBV10-1; J: TRBJ2-7; CDR3: ASSEGTGDKEQY
V: TRBV18; J: TRBJ2-5; CDR3: ASSLQGQETQY
V: TRBV4-3; J: TRBJ2-2; CDR3: ASSPDSGELF
V: TRBV5-1; J: TRBJ1-2; CDR3: ASSSRGSYGYT